This entry lists 15 T cell receptor beta chains sequenced from one sample in a study of shared clonotypes between healthy human individuals. Profiled with immunoSEQ multiplex PCR; TCRdb holds only in-frame clones, not every one. The data contain 550,000 to 850,000 clones, 55% to 80% of them singletons. The sequenced sample consisted of memory CD4+ T cells sorted from blood. Subset defined: CD45RA-negative fraction. These receptors all come from a woman in her 30s in good health.

The chain links TRBV6-5 to TRBJ2-7; TRBD1 matches at 8 bases. The J segment lost 5 bases and the V segment lost 0 bases, leaving 6 bases of the junction unmatched. Germline V lookup: CDR1 MNHEY, CDR2 SVGAGI. This CDR3 has 15 residues. CDR3 amino acids: CASSYSLAGGHEQYF. CDR3 DNA: TGTGCCAGCAGTTACTCGTTGGCAGGGGGCCACGAGCAGTACTTC.

The CDR3 loop reads CASSEDRFSGNTIYF. CDR3 sequence (DNA): TGTGCCAGCAGTGAAGACAGGTTTTCCGGAAACACCATATATTTT. The genes are TRBV6-1 and TRBJ1-3; D may be TRBD1 (5 bases). Trimming removed 1 base at V and 4 bases at J, with 11 bases between. The CDR3 consists of 15 residues. Germline V gene sequence: CDR1 MNHNS, CDR2 SASEGT.

A word on this clone: Other DNA sequences in this sample translate to the same CDR3. V usage is TRBV5-4 and J usage is TRBJ2-3, with a weak D call TRBD2 (5 bases). V was clipped by 0 bases and J by 6 bases, with 8 bases between them. The germline CDR1 and CDR2 sequences are SGHNT and YYREEE (reference sequence). The length of the CDR3 is 13 residues. CDR3 nucleotide sequence: TGTGCCAGCAGCTTGGGTGGGGAGGATACGCAGTATTTT. Protein sequence: CASSLGGEDTQYF.

The chain is built from TRBV25-1 and TRBJ2-2; 7 bases fit TRBD2. V shed 3 bases, J shed 0 bases, and the junction held 4 bases outside the gene matches. The CDR3 contains 16 residues. Germline loops: CDR1 MGHDK, CDR2 SYGVNS. The DNA for the CDR3 is TGTGCCAGCAGTGACCCTGGACTAGCGAACACCGGGGAGCTGTTTTTT. It yields the protein CASSDPGLANTGELFF.

In its sample, this clone was seen many times. V is TRBV28 and J is TRBJ1-1; 8 positions match TRBD1. Trimming at V came to 7 bases and at J to 6 bases, leaving 7 bases not matched to a gene. Germline V gene data show CDR1 as MDHEN and CDR2 as SYDVKM. The CDR3 runs to 13 residues. CDR3 DNA sequence: TGTGCCAGCATCAACAGGGGGAAGGCTGAAGCTTTCTTT. This codes for CASINRGKAEAFF.

This chain links TRBV9 with TRBJ1-1, with D tentatively TRBD1 (5 bases). V gave up 0 bases and J gave up 6 bases, with 15 bases separating them. Germline loops: CDR1 SGDLS, CDR2 YYNGEE. The CDR3 is 15 residues long. CDR3 sequence: CASSVEIGEFAEAFF. In DNA, the CDR3 is TGTGCCAGCAGCGTAGAGATAGGGGAGTTCGCTGAAGCTTTCTTT. Filled out from reference TRBV9 and TRBJ1-1, the complete variable domain reads DSGVTQTPKHLITATGQRVTLRCSPRSGDLSVYWYQQSLDQGLQFLIQYYNGEERAKGNILERFSAQQFPDLHSELNLSSLELGDSALYFCASSVEIGEFAEAFFGQGTRLTVV.

The chain recombines TRBV15 with TRBJ1-6; D ambiguous. V lost 1 base to trimming and J lost 5 bases, with 9 bases between them. Germline CDR1 LNHNV, CDR2 YYDKDF (reference sequence). This CDR3 region has 15 residues. CDR3 sequence reads: CATSRVSVDNSPLHF. The DNA of the CDR3 is TGTGCCACCAGCAGAGTGTCAGTTGATAATTCACCCCTCCACTTT.

The V call is TRBV1, the J call TRBJ2-7; no check of the table's D call, TRBD2, against the DNA was made. TRBV1 is a known pseudogene. The CDR3 totals 17 residues. The CDR3 sequence: CTSSQDLTWERSYEQYF. Written as DNA, the CDR3 is TGCACCAGCAGCCAAGATCTTACGTGGGAGCGATCCTACGAGCAGTACTTC.

CDR3 loop: CSVEGGSAGNTIYF. CDR3 DNA: TGCAGCGTTGAAGGCGGGTCGGCCGGAAACACCATATATTTT. The chain recombines TRBV29-1 with TRBJ1-3; no firm D call. The V gene's germline CDR1 is SQVTM and CDR2 ANQGSEA. The CDR3 totals 14 residues. V lost 1 base, J lost 4 bases, and 11 bases lay in between.

The CDR3 sequence is CASSTGDPYEQYF. The CDR3 DNA is TGTGCCAGCAGCACCGGGGATCCCTACGAGCAGTACTTC. The rearrangement links TRBV28 to TRBJ2-7; perhaps TRBD2 as D (5 bases). The CDR3 runs 13 residues. The germline V gene has CDR1 MDHEN and CDR2 SYDVKM. With 6 bases removed from V and 2 bases from J, the gap between germline ends came to 11 bases. Drawing the rest from reference TRBV28 and TRBJ2-7, the complete variable domain is DVKVTQSSRYLVKRTGEKVFLECVQDMDHENMFWYRQDPGLGLRLIYFSYDVKMKEKGDIPEGYSVSREKKERFSLILESASTNQTSMYLCASSTGDPYEQYFGPGTRLTVT.

CDR3 amino acids: CSASDREAFF. The CDR3 DNA follows: TGCAGTGCTAGTGACCGCGAGGCTTTCTTT. This chain uses TRBV20-1 with TRBJ1-1; D is ambiguous. The CDR3 runs to 10 residues. V shed 3 bases and J shed 11 bases, with 10 bases lying between them. Germline-derived CDR1 and CDR2 are DFQATT and SNEGSKA (reference sequence).

DNA for the CDR3: TGTGCCAGCAGCCTCTTCCCTAGCGGGAACGGGGATGAGCAGTTCTTC. Encoded protein: CASSLFPSGNGDEQFF. The chain carries TRBV7-3 and TRBJ2-1; TRBD2 aligns across 9 bases. Per the germline V gene, CDR1 is SGHTA and CDR2 is FQGTGA. The CDR3 is 16 residues long. V lost 5 bases to trimming and J lost 8 bases; unmatched junction nucleotides: 13.

The chain recombines TRBV19 with TRBJ2-1; TRBD1 matches 9 bases. The ends lost 4 bases at V and 6 bases at J; junction bases unmatched: 4. Per the germline V gene, CDR1 is LNHDA and CDR2 is SQIVND (reference sequence). The CDR3 loop spans 14 amino acids. Here the CDR3 DNA reads TGTGCCAGTAGTAACCCGACAGGGGGCAATGAGCAGTTCTTC. As protein: CASSNPTGGNEQFF.

The genes are TRBV5-1 and TRBJ2-7, with 7 bases fitting TRBD2. Per germline, CDR1 SGHRS and CDR2 YFSETQ. V lost 1 base and J lost 0; bases outside the gene matches: 4. The CDR3 runs 15 residues. The CDR3 region has the DNA TGCGCCAGCAGCTTGTATGGCGGGAGCTCCTACGAGCAGTACTTC. It encodes CASSLYGGSSYEQYF.

The chain is built from TRBV7-9 and TRBJ1-4; 8 bases are shared with TRBD1. The CDR3 covers 15 residues. Germline-derived CDR1 and CDR2 are SEHNR and FQNEAQ (reference sequence). V was clipped by 5 bases and J by 3 bases; unmatched bases: 5. CDR3 sequence reads: CASSPSGGSNEKLFF. For the CDR3, the DNA is TGTGCCAGCAGCCCATCAGGGGGCTCTAATGAAAAACTGTTTTTT.